These T cell receptor beta chains were read from a single sample in a study of T cell responses to AZD1222 COVID-19 vaccine. Assay: immunoSEQ multiplex PCR; the TCRdb copy retains only in-frame clones and omits some. The sample gives some 150,000 clones, 93% of which show up once; 3% to 5% is in the top ten. The starting material was peripheral blood, obtained on day 0 of AZD1222 vaccination. The receptors come from an adult in good health. CDR3s include the opening cysteine and the closing phenylalanine or tryptophan. Fields, in order: clone size, J gene, D gene, V gene, CDR3 DNA, CDR3 protein. The D gene is left open where the match is weak. Clone size appears in some rows only: once, few, many, or a class for an expanded clone.

>-|TRBJ2-7|-|TRBV27
TGTGCCAGCAGTCCCCGGACTCTATACGAGCAGTACTTC
CASSPRTLYEQYF
>-|TRBJ1-2|-|TRBV2
TGTGCCAGCAGTGAATACGGGAACTATGGCTACACCTTC
CASSEYGNYGYTF
>-|TRBJ1-1|-|TRBV18
TGTGCCAGCTCACCACGGACAAAGAGTCTCACTGAAGCTTTCTTT
CASSPRTKSLTEAFF
>-|TRBJ2-2|-|TRBV3-1/TRBV3-2
TGTGCCAGCAGCATCGAAGCCCGGGACTCCGATTACGGGGAGCTGTTTTTT
CASSIEARDSDYGELFF
>-|TRBJ1-1|-|TRBV15
TGTGCCACCAGCAGAGAAAGCTTCACAGGTGAAGCTTTCTTT
CATSRESFTGEAFF
>-|TRBJ2-1|TRBD2|TRBV4-1
TGCGCCAGCAGCCCCGGACTAGCTAGCTACAATGAGCAGTTCTTC
CASSPGLASYNEQFF
>-|TRBJ1-1|-|TRBV2
TGTGCCAGCAGTGTAATACGGATGAACACTGAAGCTTTCTTT
CASSVIRMNTEAFF
>-|TRBJ1-5|TRBD1|TRBV6-2/TRBV6-3
TGTGCCAGCAGTTACGACCGGACAGGTGGGCAGCCCCAGCATTTT
CASSYDRTGGQPQHF
>-|TRBJ2-7|TRBD2|TRBV9
TGTGCCAGCAGCGCCACCAGCGGGACCTACGAGCAGTACTTC
CASSATSGTYEQYF
>-|TRBJ2-1|TRBD1|TRBV28
TGTGCCAGCTCCCTGGGACAGGGCTTGTATGGCTCCTACAATGAGCAGTTCTTC
CASSLGQGLYGSYNEQFF
>-|TRBJ1-4|-|TRBV3-1/TRBV3-2
TGTGCCAGCAGCCAAGGACTTAGAAATGAAAAACTGTTTTTT
CASSQGLRNEKLFF
>-|TRBJ2-2|TRBD2|TRBV19
TGTGCCAGTATCCATGGGGCTAGCGGGGGCCCCGGGGCCGGGGAGCTGTTTTTT
CASIHGASGGPGAGELFF
>-|TRBJ1-5|-|TRBV5-1
TGCGCCAGCAGCTTGGAGGGATCGCAGCCCCAGCATTTT
CASSLEGSQPQHF
>once|TRBJ1-2|TRBD1|TRBV5-4
TGTGCCAGCAGCTCATTCAGACAGGGGAACTATGGCTACACCTTC
CASSSFRQGNYGYTF
>-|TRBJ1-1|-|TRBV3-1/TRBV3-2
TGTGCCAGCAGCCACCTGTACACGGCGAACACTGAAGCTTTCTTT
CASSHLYTANTEAFF
>-|TRBJ2-1|-|TRBV3-1/TRBV3-2
TGTGCCAGCAGCGGACTGGAGCGGAGCTCCCACAATGAGCAGTTCTTC
CASSGLERSSHNEQFF
>-|TRBJ2-3|-|TRBV24-1
TGTGCCACCGGGGTGGCTGGATGGGATACGCAGTATTTT
CATGVAGWDTQYF
>-|TRBJ1-4|-|TRBV11-2
TGTGCCAGCAGTTTGGTGGCCGAGCCGCGGGAAAAACTGTTTTTT
CASSLVAEPREKLFF
>-|TRBJ2-1|TRBD2|TRBV5-4
TGTGCCAGCAGCCCCGAGGCTGGACTAGCGGGGTCCCTCTACAATGAGCAGTTCTTC
CASSPEAGLAGSLYNEQFF
>-|TRBJ2-7|TRBD2|TRBV5-1
TGCGCCAGCACCCCGGGACTAGCGGGAGGCCAAACAACCTACGAGCAGTACTTC
CASTPGLAGGQTTYEQYF
>-|TRBJ1-3|-|TRBV18
TGTGCCAGCTCACCAGGGCAGGGAAACACCATATATTTT
CASSPGQGNTIYF
>-|TRBJ1-5|-|TRBV6-5
TGTGCCAGCAGTTACTCGCCGTTAATGGGCAATCAGCCCCAGCATTTT
CASSYSPLMGNQPQHF
>-|TRBJ1-2|TRBD1|TRBV6-5
TGTGCCAGCAGTCCCTCCGGGACAGGGGTCGGCTACACCTTC
CASSPSGTGVGYTF
>once|TRBJ2-2|TRBD2|TRBV7-2
TGTGCCAGCAGCCCGGTTAGCGGGGGCACCGGGGAGCTGTTTTTT
CASSPVSGGTGELFF
>once|TRBJ1-2|TRBD1|TRBV7-8
TGTGCCAGCAGCTTACACAGGGGGGAAAACTATGGCTACACCTTC
CASSLHRGENYGYTF
>once|TRBJ1-1|-|TRBV4-2
TGTGCCAGCAGCCAAGACCCCGCGACAGAGAACACTGAAGCTTTCTTT
CASSQDPATENTEAFF
>-|TRBJ2-7|-|TRBV30
TGTGCCTTTTCCCTGATATACGAGCAGTACTTC
CAFSLIYEQYF
>-|TRBJ1-5|TRBD1|TRBV19
TGTGCCAGTAGTACATGGACAGGGATTGACAATCAGCCCCAGCATTTT
CASSTWTGIDNQPQHF
>-|TRBJ1-2|-|TRBV29-1
TGCAGCGTTGAAAGGGTAGGGCCCAGCTACACCTTC
CSVERVGPSYTF